The following is a TCR beta chain sequence with its context. It has no known antigen specificity. Nothing much larger sits one base from this clone, and base qualities are not available. The data belong to a study of blood T cell repertoires in COVID-19 (dated by TCRdb to the early 2020s). Background for the entire study: Samples covering the acute and convalescent phases of COVID-19 were provided by collaborators in the United States, Italy and Spain. The prospective study material was composed of cDNA or gDNA derived from T cells, B-cell-depleted T cells, or PBMCs. Deeply sampled blood TCRbeta repertoires from subjects exposed to, actively infected with, or recovered from COVID-19 were included in the dataset. The repertoires were released in a freely available public database intended as a resource for research on the immune response to SARS-CoV-2. The samples were drawn from the first 160 participants of the ongoing ImmuneRACE study and from over 950 subjects provided by 6 global collaborators. Nearly every sample came with metadata listing a de-identified subject ID, COVID-19 status, age in years and sex. Where available, HLA class I and class II types were taken from metadata supplied by the sample provider and were not determined by assay-based typing. Findings and caveats that apply to the study as a whole: The quantity of clinical and demographic metadata differed by source and by participant and was supplied without curation.

CDR1 KGHSH and CDR2 LQKENI were looked up in the germline V gene. The CDR3 covers 16 residues, taking in both the cysteine and the phenylalanine. Of the read, only the CDR3 DNA is kept; its 48 bases are in frame from base 1. Trimming costs V 6 bases and J 1 base, and their ends lie 15 bases apart. Enrolling through a virtual design, the prospective study's participants ranged in age from roughly 18 to 89 years and lived across roughly 23 United States geographic areas. In the prospective study, cohorts were assigned on the basis of participant-reported clinical history obtained from a screening survey and a study questionnaire. Each participant in the prospective study had whole blood, serum and a nasopharyngeal or oropharyngeal swab collected by mobile phlebotomists. Over a roughly two-month period, participants in the prospective study had the option of providing additional blood draws and questionnaires. Prospective study blood samples were shipped either frozen or at room temperature before DNA extraction.

The immunoSEQ Assay, a bias-controlled multiplex PCR, was used to amplify TCRbeta CDR3 regions from genomic DNA. In the paper's pipeline: The number of nucleated cells in each sample was estimated by amplification of reference gene primers within the assay. Sequence reads were collapsed and filtered to measure the absolute abundance of every unique TCRbeta CDR3 rearrangement. For each sample, productive Simpson clonality was calculated by taking the square root of Simpson's diversity index across productive rearrangements. The table comes from immuneACCESS by way of TCRdb, which keeps in-frame sequences with V and J called. Part of the clones is missing from these tables; in studies checked, under half for an unresolved V gene and the rest for unknown reasons. The V and J calls and clone size are taken from that table; D and trimming were inferred from the DNA. Across this sample there are 380,000 or so clones, with over 75% seen only once. The biggest ten clones account for around 2.1% of the sample.

The chain employs TRBV18 and TRBJ2-2; possibly the D gene is TRBD2, per 6 matching bases. The sample taken for sequencing was PBMCs or T cells enriched from blood (not recorded which). The receptor comes from a woman between 35 and 50 years old with acute COVID-19. In nucleotides, the sequence is TGTGCCAGCTCTCGCGGGACGGGTATGAACACCGGGGAGCTGTTTTTT. It codes for CASSRGTGMNTGELFF.